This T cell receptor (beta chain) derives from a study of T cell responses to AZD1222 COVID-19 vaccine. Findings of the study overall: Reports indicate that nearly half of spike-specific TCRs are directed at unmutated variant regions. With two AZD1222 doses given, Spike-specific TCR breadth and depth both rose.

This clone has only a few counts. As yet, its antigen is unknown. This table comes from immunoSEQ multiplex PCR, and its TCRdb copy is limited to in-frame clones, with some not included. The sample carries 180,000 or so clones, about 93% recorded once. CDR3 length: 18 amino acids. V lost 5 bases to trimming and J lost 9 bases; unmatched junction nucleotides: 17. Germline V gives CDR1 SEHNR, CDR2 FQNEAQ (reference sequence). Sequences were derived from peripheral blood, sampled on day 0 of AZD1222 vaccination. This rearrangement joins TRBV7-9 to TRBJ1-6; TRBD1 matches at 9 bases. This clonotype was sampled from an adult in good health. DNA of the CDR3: TGTGCCAGCAGCCATACCCCAGGGGACAGGGTGATCCGTTCACCCCTCCACTTT. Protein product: CASSHTPGDRVIRSPLHF.